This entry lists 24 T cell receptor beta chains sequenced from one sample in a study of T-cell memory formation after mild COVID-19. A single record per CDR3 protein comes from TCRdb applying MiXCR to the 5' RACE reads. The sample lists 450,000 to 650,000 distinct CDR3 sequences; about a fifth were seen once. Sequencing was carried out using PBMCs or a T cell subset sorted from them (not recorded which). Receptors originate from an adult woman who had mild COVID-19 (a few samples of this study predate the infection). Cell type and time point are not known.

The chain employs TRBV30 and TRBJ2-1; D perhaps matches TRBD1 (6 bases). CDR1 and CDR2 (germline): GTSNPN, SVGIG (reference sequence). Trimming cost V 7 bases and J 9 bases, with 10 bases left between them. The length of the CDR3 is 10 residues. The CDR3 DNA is TGTGCCTCGACAGGTGGTGAGCAGTTCTTC. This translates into CASTGGEQFF.

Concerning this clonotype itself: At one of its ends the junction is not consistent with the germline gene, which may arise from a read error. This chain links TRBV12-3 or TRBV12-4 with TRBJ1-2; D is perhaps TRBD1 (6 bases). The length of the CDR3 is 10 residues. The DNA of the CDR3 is TGTGCCAGCAGTCCGGACAGTACGGATTTC. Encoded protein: CASSPDSTDF.

CDR3 sequence (DNA): TGTGCCAGCAGTTGGGGACAGGGATGGGATGGCTACACCTTC. Translated: CASSWGQGWDGYTF. The chain employs TRBV7-9 and TRBJ1-2, with 9 nucleotides matching TRBD1. Losses at the gene ends were 6 bases for V and 6 bases for J; bases not matched to a gene: 8. Germline V lookup: CDR1 SEHNR, CDR2 FQNEAQ (reference sequence). This CDR3 spans 14 amino acids. The variable domain in full, with the rest retrieved from reference TRBV7-9 and TRBJ1-2, is DTGVSQNPRHKITKRGQNVTFRCDPISEHNRLYWYRQTLGQGPEFLTYFQNEAQLEKSRLLSDRFSAERPKGSFSTLEIQRTEQGDSAMYLCASSWGQGWDGYTFGSGTRLTVV.

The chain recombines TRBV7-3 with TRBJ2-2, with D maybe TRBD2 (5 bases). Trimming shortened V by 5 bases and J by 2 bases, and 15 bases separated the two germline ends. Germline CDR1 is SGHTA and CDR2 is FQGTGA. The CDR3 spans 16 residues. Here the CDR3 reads CASSPGLNYNTGELFF. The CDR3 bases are TGTGCCAGCAGCCCGGGATTAAACTATAACACCGGGGAGCTGTTTTTT.

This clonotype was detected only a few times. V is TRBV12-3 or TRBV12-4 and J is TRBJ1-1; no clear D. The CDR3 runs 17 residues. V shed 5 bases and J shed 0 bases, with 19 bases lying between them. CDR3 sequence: CASSIDIRAGMNTEAFF. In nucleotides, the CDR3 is TGTGCCAGCAGTATTGATATCCGGGCGGGAATGAACACTGAAGCTTTCTTT.

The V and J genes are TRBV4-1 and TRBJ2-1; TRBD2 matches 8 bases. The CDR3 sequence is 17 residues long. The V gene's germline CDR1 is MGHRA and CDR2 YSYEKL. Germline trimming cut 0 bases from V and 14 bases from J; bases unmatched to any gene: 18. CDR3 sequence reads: CASSQDALAGPMSSEFF. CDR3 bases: TGCGCCAGCAGCCAAGATGCGCTAGCGGGCCCTATGTCCTCCGAGTTCTTC.

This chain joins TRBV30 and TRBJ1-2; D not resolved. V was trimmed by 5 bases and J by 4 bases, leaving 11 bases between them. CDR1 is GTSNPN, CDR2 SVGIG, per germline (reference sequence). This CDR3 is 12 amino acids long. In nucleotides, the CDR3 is TGTGCCTGGTCCTTCGGCCTCTATGGCTACACCTTC. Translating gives CAWSFGLYGYTF.

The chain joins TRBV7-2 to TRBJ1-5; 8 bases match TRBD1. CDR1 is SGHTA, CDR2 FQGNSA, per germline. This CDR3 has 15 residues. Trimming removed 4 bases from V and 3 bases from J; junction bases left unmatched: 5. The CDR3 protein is CASSSGTGFNQPQHF. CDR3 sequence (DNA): TGTGCCAGCAGCTCCGGGACAGGATTCAATCAGCCCCAGCATTTT.

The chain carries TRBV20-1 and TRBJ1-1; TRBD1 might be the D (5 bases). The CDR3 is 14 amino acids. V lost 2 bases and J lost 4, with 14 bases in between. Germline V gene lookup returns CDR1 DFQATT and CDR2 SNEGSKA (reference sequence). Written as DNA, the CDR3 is TGCAGTGCTAGACCTCTTGACAGCCCCACTGAAGCTTTCTTT. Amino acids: CSARPLDSPTEAFF.

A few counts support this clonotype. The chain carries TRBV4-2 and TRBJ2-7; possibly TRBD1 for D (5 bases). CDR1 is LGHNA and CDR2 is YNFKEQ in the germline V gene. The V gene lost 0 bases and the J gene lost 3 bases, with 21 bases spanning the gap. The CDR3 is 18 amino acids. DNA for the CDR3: TGTGCCAGCAGCCAAGACACAGGTACGAGTAAATACCACTACGAGCAGTACTTC. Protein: CASSQDTGTSKYHYEQYF.

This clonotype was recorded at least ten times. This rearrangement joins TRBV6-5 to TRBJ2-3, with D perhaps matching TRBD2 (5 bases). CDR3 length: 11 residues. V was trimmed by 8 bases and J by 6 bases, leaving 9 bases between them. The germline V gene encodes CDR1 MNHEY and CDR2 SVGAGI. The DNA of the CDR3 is TGTGCCAGCGCCAGAGGGGATACGCAGTATTTT. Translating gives CASARGDTQYF.

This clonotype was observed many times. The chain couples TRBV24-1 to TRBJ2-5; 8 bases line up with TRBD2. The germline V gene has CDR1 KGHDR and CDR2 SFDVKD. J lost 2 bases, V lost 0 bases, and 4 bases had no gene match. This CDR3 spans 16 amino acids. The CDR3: CATSDLGVAGQETQYF. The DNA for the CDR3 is TGTGCCACCAGTGATTTGGGAGTAGCGGGGCAAGAGACCCAGTACTTC.

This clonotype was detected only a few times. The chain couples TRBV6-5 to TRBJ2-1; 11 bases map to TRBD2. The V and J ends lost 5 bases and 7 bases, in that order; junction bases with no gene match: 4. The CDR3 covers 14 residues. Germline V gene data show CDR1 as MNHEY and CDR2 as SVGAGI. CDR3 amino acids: CASSTSGRKNEQFF. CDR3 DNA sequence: TGTGCCAGCAGTACTAGCGGGAGAAAGAATGAGCAGTTCTTC.

The CDR3 loop is CASSWGKNEQFF. The CDR3 DNA sequence: TGTGCCAGCAGCTGGGGCAAGAATGAGCAGTTCTTC. The rearrangement uses TRBV5-5 and TRBJ2-1, with a tentative D call TRBD1 (5 bases). V shed 3 bases and J shed 7 bases, with 8 bases lying between them. CDR1 is SGHKS and CDR2 is YYEKEE in the germline V gene (reference sequence). The CDR3 contains 12 residues.

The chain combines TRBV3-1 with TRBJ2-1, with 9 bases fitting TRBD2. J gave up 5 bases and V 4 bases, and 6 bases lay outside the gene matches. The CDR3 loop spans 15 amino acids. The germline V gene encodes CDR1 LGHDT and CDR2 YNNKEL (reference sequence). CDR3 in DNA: TGTGCCAGCAGCCCGGGACTAGCTGTTGACAATGAGCAGTTCTTC. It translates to CASSPGLAVDNEQFF.

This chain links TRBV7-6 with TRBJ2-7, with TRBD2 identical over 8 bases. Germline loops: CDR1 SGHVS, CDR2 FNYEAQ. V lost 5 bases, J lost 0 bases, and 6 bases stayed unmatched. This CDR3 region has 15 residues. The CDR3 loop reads CASSPQSGGSYEQYF. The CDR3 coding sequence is TGTGCCAGCAGCCCGCAGAGCGGGGGCTCCTACGAGCAGTACTTC.

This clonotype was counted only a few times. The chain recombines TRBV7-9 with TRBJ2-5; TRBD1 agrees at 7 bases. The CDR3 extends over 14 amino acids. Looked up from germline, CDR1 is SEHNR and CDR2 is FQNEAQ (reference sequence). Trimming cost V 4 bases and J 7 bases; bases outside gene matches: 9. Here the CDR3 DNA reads TGTGCCAGCAGCTCGGGACAGTCCGTGGTGACCCAGTACTTC. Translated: CASSSGQSVVTQYF.

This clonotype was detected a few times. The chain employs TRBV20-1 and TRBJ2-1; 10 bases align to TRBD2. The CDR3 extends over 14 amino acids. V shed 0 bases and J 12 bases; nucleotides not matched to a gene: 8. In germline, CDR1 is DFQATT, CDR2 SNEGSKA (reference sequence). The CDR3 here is CSAREAGGHSGQFF. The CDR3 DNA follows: TGCAGTGCTAGAGAAGCGGGAGGGCATAGTGGGCAGTTCTTC.

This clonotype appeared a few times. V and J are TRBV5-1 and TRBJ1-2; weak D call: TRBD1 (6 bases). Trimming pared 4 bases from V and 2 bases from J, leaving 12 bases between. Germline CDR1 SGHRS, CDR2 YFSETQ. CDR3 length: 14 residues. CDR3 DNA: TGCGCCAGCAGCACCGGACAGCTAAACTATGGCTACACCTTC. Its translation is CASSTGQLNYGYTF.

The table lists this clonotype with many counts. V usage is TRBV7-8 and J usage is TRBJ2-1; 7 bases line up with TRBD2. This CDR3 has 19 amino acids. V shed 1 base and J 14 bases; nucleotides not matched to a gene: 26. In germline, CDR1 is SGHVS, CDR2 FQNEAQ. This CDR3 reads CASSLVSRPVASSGGFEFF. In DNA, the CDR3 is TGTGCCAGCAGCTTAGTATCCCGCCCCGTAGCGTCTTCGGGGGGTTTTGAGTTCTTC.

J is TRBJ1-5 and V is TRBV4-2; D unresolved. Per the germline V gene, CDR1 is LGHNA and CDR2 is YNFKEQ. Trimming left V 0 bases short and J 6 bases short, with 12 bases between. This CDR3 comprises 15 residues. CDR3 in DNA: TGTGCCAGCAGCCAAGACGCCGGGTTGGGTCAGCCCCAGCATTTT. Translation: CASSQDAGLGQPQHF.

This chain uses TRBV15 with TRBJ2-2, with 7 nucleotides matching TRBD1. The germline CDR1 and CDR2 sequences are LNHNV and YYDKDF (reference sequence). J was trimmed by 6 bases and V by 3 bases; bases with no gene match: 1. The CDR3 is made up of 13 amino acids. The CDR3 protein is CATSSQGAGELFF. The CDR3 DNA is TGTGCCACCAGCAGTCAGGGGGCCGGGGAGCTGTTTTTT.

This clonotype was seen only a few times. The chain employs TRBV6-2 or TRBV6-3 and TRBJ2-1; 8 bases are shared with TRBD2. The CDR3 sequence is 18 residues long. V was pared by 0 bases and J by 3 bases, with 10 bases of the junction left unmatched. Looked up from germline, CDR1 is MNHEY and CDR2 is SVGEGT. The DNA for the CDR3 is TGTGCCAGCAGTTACTCGAGAATAGCGGGAAGAAACTACAATGAGCAGTTCTTC. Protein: CASSYSRIAGRNYNEQFF.

CDR3 sequence reads: CASSERQRGGYTF. As DNA, the CDR3 is TGCGCCAGCAGTGAAAGGCAAAGGGGTGGCTACACCTTC. The chain links TRBV10-2 to TRBJ1-2, with a possible D match to TRBD1 (5 bases). The CDR3 covers 13 residues. V lost 3 bases and J 7 bases, leaving 12 bases between the germline ends. From germline, CDR1 is WSHSY and CDR2 SAAADI.